Reported below is one T cell receptor (beta chain). The V segment lost 5 bases and the J segment 2 bases; nucleotides outside the gene matches: 5. The germline V gene has CDR1 MRHNA and CDR2 SNTAGT. CDR3 length: 15 amino acids. TCRdb keeps only in-frame clones here, not all; method: immunoSEQ multiplex PCR. Seen here are about 190,000 clones, around 87% observed once, and the top ten hold around 23%. This sample was included in a study of blood T cell repertoires in COVID-19. The source material was PBMCs or T cells enriched from blood (not recorded which). The chain has TRBV6-4 and TRBJ1-4, with 7 bases identical to TRBD1. This TCR came from a middle-aged woman in a cohort exposed to, infected with or recovered from COVID-19 (not recorded which). CDR3 in DNA: TGTGCCAGCAGTCCGACAGGGCAGACTAATGAAAAACTGTTTTTT. Translating gives CASSPTGQTNEKLFF.